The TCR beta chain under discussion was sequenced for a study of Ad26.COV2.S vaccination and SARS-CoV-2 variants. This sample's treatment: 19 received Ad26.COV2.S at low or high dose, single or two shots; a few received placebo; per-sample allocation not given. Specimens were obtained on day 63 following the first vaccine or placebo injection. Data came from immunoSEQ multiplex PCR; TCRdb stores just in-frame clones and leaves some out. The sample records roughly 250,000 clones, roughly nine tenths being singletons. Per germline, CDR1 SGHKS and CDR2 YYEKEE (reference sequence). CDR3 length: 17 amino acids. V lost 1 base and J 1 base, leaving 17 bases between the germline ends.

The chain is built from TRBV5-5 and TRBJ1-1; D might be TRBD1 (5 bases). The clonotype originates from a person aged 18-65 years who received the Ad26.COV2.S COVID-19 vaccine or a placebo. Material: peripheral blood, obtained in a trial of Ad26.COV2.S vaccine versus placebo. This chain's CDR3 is CASSLTGQDPPNTEAFF. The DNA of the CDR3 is TGTGCCAGCAGCTTGACCGGACAAGACCCTCCGAACACTGAAGCTTTCTTT.